This is a list of T cell receptor beta chains from one sample in a study of radiotherapy plus CTLA-4 blockade in lung cancer. Assay used: immunoSEQ multiplex PCR; TCRdb lists only in-frame clones, some missing. The data contain 50,000 or so clones, 70% to 80% of them singletons. The input for sequencing was peripheral blood, taken from a patient treated with radiotherapy plus ipilimumab. The receptor source for this set is a human donor with non-small cell lung cancer who had stable disease on radiotherapy plus ipilimumab. CDR3s include the opening cysteine and the closing phenylalanine or tryptophan. A D gene is named only where the DNA matches it firmly. Clone size is given for some rows only: seen once, a few or many times, or a class if the clone is expanded.

TRBV18	TRBJ2-5	few	TRBD1	13	CASSPDREETQYF	TGTGCCAGCTCACCCGACAGGGAAGAGACCCAGTACTTC
TRBV18	TRBJ1-2	-	-	13	CASSPRGTYGYTF	TGTGCCAGCTCCCCCAGGGGTACCTATGGCTACACCTTC
TRBV5-1	TRBJ1-1	-	TRBD1	14	CASSAGTGDTEAFF	TGCGCCAGCAGTGCCGGGACAGGTGACACTGAAGCTTTCTTT
TRBV28	TRBJ1-1	-	-	14	CASSLRRAATEAFF	TGTGCCAGCAGTTTGAGACGGGCGGCCACTGAAGCTTTCTTT
TRBV27	TRBJ2-1	-	-	13	CASSSAYHLAQFF	TGTGCCAGCAGTTCCGCCTATCATTTGGCGCAGTTCTTC
TRBV5-8	TRBJ1-2	few	-	13	CASSYTSNYGYTF	TGTGCCAGCAGTTACACCTCTAACTATGGCTACACCTTC
TRBV5-5	TRBJ2-2	-	TRBD2	15	CASSLASGATGELFF	TGTGCCAGCAGCTTGGCCAGCGGGGCGACCGGGGAGCTGTTTTTT
TRBV19	TRBJ2-3	-	-	16	CASSPFWGAGGDTQYF	TGTGCCAGTAGTCCCTTTTGGGGGGCTGGGGGAGATACGCAGTATTTT
TRBV6-1	TRBJ1-3	-	-	15	CASSEGLQGGNTIYF	TGTGCCAGCAGTGAAGGACTACAGGGAGGAAACACCATATATTTT
TRBV5-1	TRBJ2-5	few	TRBD1	18	CASSTRLVRQGAGETQYF	TGCGCCAGCAGCACCAGACTTGTTCGGCAGGGGGCGGGGGAGACCCAGTACTTC
TRBV5-4	TRBJ2-4	-	TRBD2	15	CASSLDGGAGNIQYF	TGTGCCAGCAGCTTGGACGGGGGGGCTGGCAACATTCAGTACTTC
TRBV18	TRBJ2-5	few	-	13	CASSRYRDETQYF	TGTGCCAGCTCTCGCTACAGGGATGAGACCCAGTACTTC
TRBV5-6	TRBJ1-2	-	-	15	CASRSTGQPNYGYTF	TGTGCCAGCAGGAGCACCGGACAGCCTAACTATGGCTACACCTTC
TRBV7-9	TRBJ1-2	-	-	11	CASSADYGYTF	TGTGCCAGCAGCGCGGACTATGGCTACACCTTC
TRBV12-5	TRBJ1-1	few	-	13	CASGYEGYTEAFF	TGTGCTAGTGGTTACGAGGGCTACACTGAAGCTTTCTTT
TRBV4-1	TRBJ2-2	-	-	17	CASSQEGGGFNTGELFF	TGCGCCAGCAGCCAAGAAGGAGGGGGGTTCAACACCGGGGAGCTGTTTTTT
TRBV6-5	TRBJ1-6	-	-	14	CASSDSPTNSPLHF	TGTGCCAGCAGCGACAGCCCTACCAATTCACCCCTCCACTTT
TRBV4-1	TRBJ1-2	few	-	12	CASSQGGRGYTF	TGCGCCAGCAGCCAAGGGGGCCGGGGCTACACCTTC
TRBV9	TRBJ1-2	once	-	13	CASGGGTSYGYTF	TGTGCCAGCGGTGGGGGTACTAGCTATGGCTACACCTTC
TRBV15	TRBJ2-2	-	-	14	CATSRRTDTGELFF	TGTGCCACCAGCAGGAGGACCGACACCGGGGAGCTGTTTTTT
TRBV9	TRBJ2-5	-	-	15	CASSVGGVWQETQYF	TGTGCCAGCAGCGTAGGTGGGGTATGGCAAGAGACCCAGTACTTC
TRBV7-9	TRBJ1-1	-	TRBD1	16	CASSLARGTGYTEAFF	TGTGCCAGCAGCTTAGCAAGAGGGACAGGCTACACTGAAGCTTTCTTT
TRBV27	TRBJ1-1	-	-	18	CASSSLGEAARTDTEAFF	TGTGCCAGCAGTTCCCTCGGGGAGGCCGCCCGGACGGACACTGAAGCTTTCTTT
TRBV20-1	TRBJ2-3	-	-	11	CSAHNTDTQYF	TGCAGTGCTCACAACACAGATACGCAGTATTTT
TRBV15	TRBJ2-2	few	TRBD2	17	CATSRPQRGADTGELFF	TGTGCCACCAGCAGACCTCAGCGGGGGGCGGACACCGGGGAGCTGTTTTTT
TRBV18	TRBJ2-2	-	-	14	CASSRTNRAGELFF	TGTGCCAGCTCACGAACTAACAGGGCCGGGGAGCTGTTTTTT
TRBV4-3	TRBJ2-5	-	-	14	CASSHPGALETQYF	TGCGCCAGCAGCCACCCAGGGGCTCTAGAGACCCAGTACTTC
TRBV19	TRBJ1-4	once	TRBD1	13	CASSGQANEKLFF	TGTGCCAGCTCGGGACAGGCTAATGAAAAACTGTTTTTT
TRBV10-2	TRBJ2-2	-	TRBD1	13	CASRGQGAGELFF	TGCGCCAGCAGGGGACAGGGGGCCGGGGAGCTGTTTTTT
TRBV11-3	TRBJ1-1	few	-	14	CASSLNQGSTEAFF	TGTGCCAGCAGCTTAAATCAGGGAAGCACTGAAGCTTTCTTT
TRBV5-5	TRBJ1-2	-	-	15	CASSPTGGRPNGYTF	TGTGCCAGCAGCCCGACAGGCGGAAGACCCAATGGCTACACCTTC
TRBV7-9	TRBJ1-1	-	-	14	CASSQMTTNTEAFF	TGTGCCAGCAGCCAAATGACGACGAACACTGAAGCTTTCTTT
TRBV7-2	TRBJ2-1	-	-	15	CASSLEARWRNEQFF	TGTGCCAGCAGCTTAGAAGCCCGATGGCGCAATGAGCAGTTCTTC
TRBV7-9	TRBJ1-1	-	TRBD1	16	CASSLVRGGANTEAFF	TGTGCCAGCAGCTTAGTCAGGGGGGGAGCGAACACTGAAGCTTTCTTT
TRBV2	TRBJ1-5	few	-	13	CASSGDINQPQHF	TGTGCCAGCAGTGGGGACATCAATCAGCCCCAGCATTTT
TRBV7-6	TRBJ2-2	-	-	13	CASSPPVDGELFF	TGTGCCAGCAGCCCACCGGTCGACGGGGAGCTGTTTTTT
TRBV28	TRBJ1-6	-	-	12	CASSFGRSPLHF	TGTGCCAGCAGTTTCGGGCGTTCACCCCTCCACTTT
TRBV5-5	TRBJ1-2	-	-	13	CASSPGTEYGYTF	TGTGCCAGCAGCCCGGGGACGGAATATGGCTACACCTTC
TRBV29-1	TRBJ1-2	-	-	14	CSVIRPEPNYGYTF	TGCAGCGTCATTCGACCGGAACCTAACTATGGCTACACCTTC
TRBV5-1	TRBJ2-1	-	TRBD2	15	CASSLAGGLFYEQFF	TGCGCCAGCAGCTTAGCGGGGGGTTTATTCTATGAGCAGTTCTTC
TRBV5-1	TRBJ1-1	-	-	13	CASSLEASTEAFF	TGCGCCAGCAGCTTGGAGGCGTCCACTGAAGCTTTCTTT
TRBV7-2	TRBJ1-5	-	-	14	CASSFGQGDQPQHF	TGTGCCAGCAGCTTTGGGCAAGGGGATCAGCCCCAGCATTTT
TRBV30	TRBJ1-1	-	-	12	CAWSPEGTEAFF	TGTGCCTGGAGTCCCGAAGGCACTGAAGCTTTCTTT
TRBV27	TRBJ2-3	-	TRBD2	15	CASSLQRGAPDTQYF	TGTGCCAGCAGTTTACAGCGGGGGGCCCCGGATACGCAGTATTTT
TRBV5-4	TRBJ1-5	-	-	12	CASSLDGQPQHF	TGTGCCAGCAGCTTGGACGGTCAGCCCCAGCATTTT
TRBV9	TRBJ2-2	-	-	16	CASSVRRDSNTGELFF	TGTGCCAGCAGCGTCCGCAGGGATTCGAACACCGGGGAGCTGTTTTTT
TRBV4-1	TRBJ2-7	-	-	14	CASRPAGTTYEQYF	TGCGCCAGCAGGCCAGCCGGGACAACTTACGAGCAGTACTTC
TRBV7-3	TRBJ1-2	-	-	13	CASSLGGRGGYTF	TGTGCCAGCAGCTTAGGAGGGCGGGGGGGCTACACCTTC
TRBV28	TRBJ1-6	-	-	17	CASSLLWGSEDRSPLHF	TGTGCCAGCAGTTTATTGTGGGGTTCCGAGGATCGGTCACCCCTCCACTTT
TRBV2	TRBJ1-5	few	TRBD1	13	CASKEGGREPQHF	TGTGCCAGCAAGGAAGGGGGCCGGGAGCCCCAGCATTTT
TRBV9	TRBJ2-5	-	TRBD2	16	CASSALSGGALETQYF	TGTGCCAGCAGCGCACTGAGCGGGGGGGCCTTGGAGACCCAGTACTTC
TRBV7-2	TRBJ2-7	-	-	15	CASSLDSGPSYEQYF	TGTGCCAGCAGCTTAGATTCGGGTCCTTCCTACGAGCAGTACTTC
TRBV25-1	TRBJ1-4	-	-	15	CASSDSRSRDEKLFF	TGTGCCAGCAGTGATAGTAGATCGCGGGATGAAAAACTGTTTTTT
TRBV6-5	TRBJ1-2	-	-	13	CASSYSGGRGYTF	TGTGCCAGCAGTTACTCGGGGGGGCGAGGCTACACCTTC
TRBV19	TRBJ1-1	-	-	15	CASSIPGRWNTEAFF	TGTGCCAGTAGTATTCCGGGACGGTGGAACACTGAAGCTTTCTTT
TRBV18	TRBJ1-3	-	-	16	CASSPSGASVGNTIYF	TGTGCCAGCTCCCCCTCAGGAGCCTCCGTTGGAAACACCATATATTTT